The rows below give T cell receptor beta chains drawn from one sample of a study of CD8+ T cells in alopecia areata. Sequenced by immunoSEQ multiplex PCR; TCRdb stores in-frame clones only, minus some. The data hold 100,000 to 120,000 clones, with roughly 50% observed a single time. Sequencing used CD4+ T cells sorted from blood, obtained at week 24, from a patient treated with tofacitinib. Receptors were obtained from a human donor with alopecia areata. The CDR3 runs from the conserved cysteine through the conserved F or W. D genes are given only for firm matches. Expanded clones are given a class, and other clones once, few, many or no size at all.

v_call: TRBV5-6
j_call: TRBJ1-6
clone_size: .
d_call: TRBD1
cdr3_aa: CASSRQGVGNSPLHF
cdr3_nt: TGTGCCAGCAGCCGACAGGGCGTGGGTAATTCACCCCTCCACTTT

v_call: TRBV30
j_call: TRBJ1-2
clone_size: .
d_call: .
cdr3_aa: CAWTLEGGLRTNGYTF
cdr3_nt: TGTGCCTGGACCTTAGAGGGGGGGCTAAGGACTAATGGCTACACCTTC

v_call: TRBV4-1
j_call: TRBJ1-6
clone_size: .
d_call: TRBD1
cdr3_aa: CASSLGQAPSPLHF
cdr3_nt: TGCGCCAGCAGCCTGGGACAGGCCCCCTCACCCCTCCACTTT

v_call: TRBV30
j_call: TRBJ2-5
clone_size: .
d_call: .
cdr3_aa: CAWGLTGRIQETQYF
cdr3_nt: TGTGCCTGGGGTCTGACGGGGAGGATCCAAGAGACCCAGTACTTC

v_call: TRBV30
j_call: TRBJ1-1
clone_size: .
d_call: .
cdr3_aa: CAWSRFPVNTEAFF
cdr3_nt: TGTGCCTGGAGCCGGTTTCCAGTGAACACTGAAGCTTTCTTT

v_call: TRBV10-3
j_call: TRBJ1-2
clone_size: .
d_call: .
cdr3_aa: CAISAEAGYGYTF
cdr3_nt: TGTGCCATCAGCGCGGAGGCTGGCTATGGCTACACCTTC

v_call: TRBV4-2
j_call: TRBJ2-6
clone_size: .
d_call: TRBD1
cdr3_aa: CASSTGQGALGANVLTF
cdr3_nt: TGTGCCAGCAGCACAGGACAGGGGGCCCTCGGGGCCAACGTCCTGACTTTC

v_call: TRBV29-1
j_call: TRBJ2-7
clone_size: .
d_call: .
cdr3_aa: CSALGPLSEQYF
cdr3_nt: TGCAGCGCCCTGGGGCCGCTCAGCGAGCAGTACTTC

v_call: TRBV29-1
j_call: TRBJ2-1
clone_size: .
d_call: TRBD1
cdr3_aa: CSVGTGSSYNEQFF
cdr3_nt: TGCAGCGTTGGGACAGGGAGCTCCTACAATGAGCAGTTCTTC

v_call: TRBV7-2
j_call: TRBJ2-2
clone_size: few
d_call: .
cdr3_aa: CASSLSWQVETGELFF
cdr3_nt: TGTGCCAGCAGCTTAAGCTGGCAGGTAGAGACCGGGGAGCTGTTTTTT

v_call: TRBV11-2
j_call: TRBJ2-1
clone_size: .
d_call: .
cdr3_aa: CASSLGSVGEQFF
cdr3_nt: TGTGCCAGCAGCTTAGGTAGTGTGGGTGAGCAGTTCTTC

v_call: TRBV29-1
j_call: TRBJ2-6
clone_size: .
d_call: .
cdr3_aa: CSVGTGSEANVLTF
cdr3_nt: TGCAGCGTTGGTACAGGGTCAGAGGCCAACGTCCTGACTTTC

v_call: TRBV5-6
j_call: TRBJ1-2
clone_size: once
d_call: .
cdr3_aa: CASSPPTANYGYTF
cdr3_nt: TGTGCCAGCAGCCCTCCGACAGCGAACTATGGCTACACCTTC

v_call: TRBV29-1
j_call: TRBJ2-2
clone_size: few
d_call: .
cdr3_aa: CSVEELGNTGELFF
cdr3_nt: TGCAGCGTTGAAGAGCTGGGGAACACCGGGGAGCTGTTTTTT

v_call: TRBV25-1
j_call: TRBJ1-6
clone_size: few
d_call: .
cdr3_aa: CASRDAGGTSPLHF
cdr3_nt: TGTGCCAGCAGAGATGCGGGGGGAACTTCACCCCTCCACTTT

v_call: TRBV6-6
j_call: TRBJ1-6
clone_size: .
d_call: .
cdr3_aa: CASSYSNGALITLHF
cdr3_nt: TGTGCCAGCAGTTACTCGAATGGGGCCCTGATAACCCTCCACTTT

v_call: TRBV10-3
j_call: TRBJ2-1
clone_size: few
d_call: .
cdr3_aa: CAITTDPTYNEQFF
cdr3_nt: TGTGCCATCACCACCGACCCGACCTACAATGAGCAGTTCTTC

v_call: TRBV29-1
j_call: TRBJ1-1
clone_size: .
d_call: .
cdr3_aa: CSVRDSPEAFF
cdr3_nt: TGCAGCGTCCGGGACTCTCCTGAAGCTTTCTTT

v_call: TRBV5-1
j_call: TRBJ1-5
clone_size: .
d_call: .
cdr3_aa: CASSPDVLAGPQHF
cdr3_nt: TGCGCCAGCAGCCCCGACGTGCTAGCGGGCCCCCAGCATTTT

v_call: TRBV2
j_call: TRBJ2-1
clone_size: .
d_call: .
cdr3_aa: CASKTTAAYNEQFF
cdr3_nt: TGTGCCAGCAAGACGACAGCCGCCTACAATGAGCAGTTCTTC

v_call: TRBV20-1
j_call: TRBJ2-3
clone_size: .
d_call: .
cdr3_aa: CSARDGDTQYF
cdr3_nt: TGCAGTGCTAGAGATGGAGATACGCAGTATTTT

v_call: TRBV5-1
j_call: TRBJ2-3
clone_size: once
d_call: .
cdr3_aa: CASSLAGASSTDTQYF
cdr3_nt: TGCGCCAGCAGCTTGGCGGGGGCTTCTAGCACAGATACGCAGTATTTT

v_call: TRBV7-9
j_call: TRBJ1-1
clone_size: .
d_call: .
cdr3_aa: CASSFLGWGAEAFF
cdr3_nt: TGTGCCAGCAGTTTTTTGGGTTGGGGAGCTGAAGCTTTCTTT

v_call: TRBV19
j_call: TRBJ1-2
clone_size: .
d_call: .
cdr3_aa: CASGGTANYGYTF
cdr3_nt: TGTGCCAGTGGAGGAACGGCGAACTATGGCTACACCTTC

v_call: TRBV20-1
j_call: TRBJ1-2
clone_size: once
d_call: .
cdr3_aa: CSASPVLGYTF
cdr3_nt: TGCAGTGCTTCCCCCGTGCTTGGCTACACCTTC

v_call: TRBV4-1
j_call: TRBJ1-1
clone_size: few
d_call: .
cdr3_aa: CASSHLPVSNTEAFF
cdr3_nt: TGCGCCAGCAGCCATCTCCCGGTATCGAACACTGAAGCTTTCTTT

v_call: TRBV4-1
j_call: TRBJ2-6
clone_size: .
d_call: .
cdr3_aa: CASSQDSRRRARVSGANVLTF
cdr3_nt: TGCGCCAGCAGCCAAGATTCGAGGCGACGGGCCCGGGTTTCTGGGGCCAACGTCCTGACTTTC

v_call: TRBV5-1
j_call: TRBJ2-5
clone_size: .
d_call: TRBD1
cdr3_aa: CASSFGRGMGETQYF
cdr3_nt: TGCGCCAGCAGCTTTGGCAGGGGGATGGGGGAGACCCAGTACTTC

v_call: TRBV7-2
j_call: TRBJ2-4
clone_size: .
d_call: TRBD1
cdr3_aa: CASSLGLLRDRSDIQYF
cdr3_nt: TGTGCCAGCAGCTTAGGATTACTTCGGGACAGGTCTGACATTCAGTACTTC

v_call: TRBV7-3
j_call: TRBJ1-1
clone_size: few
d_call: .
cdr3_aa: CASSLTTGTEAFF
cdr3_nt: TGTGCCAGCAGCTTAACGACAGGCACGGAAGCTTTCTTT

v_call: TRBV7-6
j_call: TRBJ2-1
clone_size: .
d_call: TRBD2
cdr3_aa: CASSSGTSGNNYNEQFF
cdr3_nt: TGTGCCAGCAGCTCCGGGACTAGCGGGAACAATTACAATGAGCAGTTCTTC

v_call: TRBV2
j_call: TRBJ2-2
clone_size: .
d_call: .
cdr3_aa: CASSEYSAGGELFF
cdr3_nt: TGTGCCAGCAGTGAATATTCGGCGGGCGGGGAGCTGTTTTTT

v_call: TRBV5-1
j_call: TRBJ2-1
clone_size: once
d_call: .
cdr3_aa: CASSRAPGSSYNEQFF
cdr3_nt: TGCGCCAGCAGCAGAGCCCCGGGGAGCTCCTACAATGAGCAGTTCTTC

v_call: TRBV2
j_call: TRBJ1-1
clone_size: .
d_call: .
cdr3_aa: CASSDMSSNTEAFF
cdr3_nt: TGTGCCAGCAGTGATATGTCCTCGAACACTGAAGCTTTCTTT

v_call: TRBV5-1
j_call: TRBJ2-1
clone_size: .
d_call: .
cdr3_aa: CASSLSVAGLNEQFF
cdr3_nt: TGCGCCAGCAGCTTGTCCGTTGCGGGGCTGAATGAGCAGTTCTTC

v_call: TRBV5-1
j_call: TRBJ2-5
clone_size: .
d_call: TRBD2
cdr3_aa: CASSLVLAGGRETQYF
cdr3_nt: TGCGCCAGCAGCTTGGTTCTAGCGGGGGGCCGGGAGACCCAGTACTTC

v_call: TRBV29-1
j_call: TRBJ2-7
clone_size: .
d_call: .
cdr3_aa: CSAMTAPYEQYF
cdr3_nt: TGCAGCGCCATGACAGCGCCCTACGAGCAGTACTTC

v_call: TRBV5-6
j_call: TRBJ2-5
clone_size: once
d_call: .
cdr3_aa: CASSFGRNQETQYF
cdr3_nt: TGTGCCAGCAGCTTTGGACGCAACCAAGAGACCCAGTACTTC

v_call: TRBV7-2
j_call: TRBJ1-5
clone_size: many
d_call: .
cdr3_aa: CASSLAPHQPQHF
cdr3_nt: TGTGCCAGCAGCTTAGCGCCCCATCAGCCCCAGCATTTT

v_call: TRBV5-1
j_call: TRBJ2-3
clone_size: .
d_call: TRBD2
cdr3_aa: CASSLDPSGSSTDTQYF
cdr3_nt: TGCGCCAGCAGCTTGGATCCTAGCGGGAGTAGCACAGATACGCAGTATTTT

v_call: TRBV27
j_call: TRBJ1-5
clone_size: .
d_call: .
cdr3_aa: CASKFTNSNQPQHF
cdr3_nt: TGTGCCAGCAAATTCACAAATAGCAATCAGCCCCAGCATTTT

v_call: TRBV6-5
j_call: TRBJ2-2
clone_size: .
d_call: .
cdr3_aa: CASSYVDRRNTGELFF
cdr3_nt: TGTGCCAGCAGTTACGTTGACAGAAGGAACACCGGGGAGCTGTTTTTT

v_call: TRBV2
j_call: TRBJ2-6
clone_size: few
d_call: .
cdr3_aa: CASKPGAPHSGANVLTF
cdr3_nt: TGTGCCAGCAAACCAGGCGCTCCACACTCTGGGGCCAACGTCCTGACTTTC

v_call: TRBV7-9
j_call: TRBJ2-5
clone_size: .
d_call: .
cdr3_aa: CASGRPRETQYF
cdr3_nt: TGTGCCAGCGGCCGCCCACGAGAGACCCAGTACTTC

v_call: TRBV4-2
j_call: TRBJ1-2
clone_size: .
d_call: .
cdr3_aa: CASSQEGDTNYGYTF
cdr3_nt: TGTGCCAGCAGCCAAGAGGGCGACACTAACTATGGCTACACCTTC

v_call: TRBV29-1
j_call: TRBJ2-2
clone_size: .
d_call: .
cdr3_aa: CSVGNTGELFF
cdr3_nt: TGCAGCGTTGGGAACACCGGGGAGCTGTTTTTT

v_call: TRBV14
j_call: TRBJ2-5
clone_size: .
d_call: .
cdr3_aa: CASSQGQGKTQYF
cdr3_nt: TGTGCCAGCAGCCAAGGGCAGGGGAAGACCCAGTACTTC